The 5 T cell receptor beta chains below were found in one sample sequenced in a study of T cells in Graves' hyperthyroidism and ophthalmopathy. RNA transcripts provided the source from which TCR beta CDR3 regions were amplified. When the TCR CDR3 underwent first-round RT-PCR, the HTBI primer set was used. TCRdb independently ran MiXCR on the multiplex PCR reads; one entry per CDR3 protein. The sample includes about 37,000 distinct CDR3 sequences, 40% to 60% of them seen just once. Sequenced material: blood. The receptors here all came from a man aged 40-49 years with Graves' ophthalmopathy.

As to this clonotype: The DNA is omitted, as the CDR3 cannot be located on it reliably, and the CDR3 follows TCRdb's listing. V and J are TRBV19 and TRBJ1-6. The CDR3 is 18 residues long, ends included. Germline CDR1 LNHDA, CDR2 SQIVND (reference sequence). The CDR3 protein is CASTGQVRSILDNSPLHF.

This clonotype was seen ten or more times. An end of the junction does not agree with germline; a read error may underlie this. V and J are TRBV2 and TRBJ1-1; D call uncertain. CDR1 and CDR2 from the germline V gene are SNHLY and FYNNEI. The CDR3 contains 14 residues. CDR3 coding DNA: TGTGCCACCAGTGTTGGGTTGTATTCTCCTGAAGCTTTCTTT. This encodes CATSVGLYSPEAFF.

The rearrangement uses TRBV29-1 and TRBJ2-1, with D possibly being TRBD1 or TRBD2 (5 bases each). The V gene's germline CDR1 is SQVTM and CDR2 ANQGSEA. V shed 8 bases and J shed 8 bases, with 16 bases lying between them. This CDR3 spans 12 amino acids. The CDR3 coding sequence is TGCAGCAGCTCCCTGGGGGACGATGAGCAGTTCTTC. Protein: CSSSLGDDEQFF.

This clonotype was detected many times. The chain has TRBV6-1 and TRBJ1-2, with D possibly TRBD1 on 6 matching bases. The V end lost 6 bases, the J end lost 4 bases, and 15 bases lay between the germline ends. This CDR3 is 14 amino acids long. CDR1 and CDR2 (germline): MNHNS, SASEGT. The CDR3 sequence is CASSKDRAFYGYTF. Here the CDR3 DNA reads TGTGCCAGCAGCAAGGACAGAGCTTTCTATGGCTACACCTTC.

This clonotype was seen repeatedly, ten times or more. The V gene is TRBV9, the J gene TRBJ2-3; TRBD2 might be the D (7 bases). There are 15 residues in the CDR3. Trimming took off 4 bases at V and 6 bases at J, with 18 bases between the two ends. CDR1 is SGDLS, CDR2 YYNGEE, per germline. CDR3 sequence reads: CASSSEGGDLDTQYF. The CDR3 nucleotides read TGTGCCAGCAGCTCAGAGGGGGGGGACCTCGATACGCAGTATTTT. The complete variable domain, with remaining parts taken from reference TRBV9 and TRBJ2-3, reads DSGVTQTPKHLITATGQRVTLRCSPRSGDLSVYWYQQSLDQGLQFLIQYYNGEERAKGNILERFSAQQFPDLHSELNLSSLELGDSALYFCASSSEGGDLDTQYFGPGTRLTVL.